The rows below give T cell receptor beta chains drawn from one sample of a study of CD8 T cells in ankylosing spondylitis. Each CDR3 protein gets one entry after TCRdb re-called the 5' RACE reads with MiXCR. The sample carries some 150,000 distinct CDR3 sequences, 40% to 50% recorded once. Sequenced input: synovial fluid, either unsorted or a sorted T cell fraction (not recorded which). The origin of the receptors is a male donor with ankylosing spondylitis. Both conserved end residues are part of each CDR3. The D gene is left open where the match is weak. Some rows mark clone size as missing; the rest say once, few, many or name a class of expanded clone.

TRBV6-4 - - CASSDKAEITDTQYF
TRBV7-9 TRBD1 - CASSPALGQDNYGYTF
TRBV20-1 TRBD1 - CSAVGTRQGYQPQHF
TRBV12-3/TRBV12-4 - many CASSLIFPEAFF
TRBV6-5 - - CASSYPGPTNTMNTEAFF
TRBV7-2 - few CASSWGHSYEQYF
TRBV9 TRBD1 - CASSPLGTGGYEQYF
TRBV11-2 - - CASSLEVNTEAFF
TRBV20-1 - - CSARRDLSGDIQYF
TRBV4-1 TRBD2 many CASSPLLAGLSYEQYF
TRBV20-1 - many CSARDLKEGGNQPQHF
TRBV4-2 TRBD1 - CASSQPGQRTPQHF
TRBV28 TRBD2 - CASSLSLAGDNEQFF
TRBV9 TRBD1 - CASSVGPGQTIYEAFF
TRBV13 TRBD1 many CASSFSSGQGPVTEAFF
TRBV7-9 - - CASSPPTIFLYGYTF
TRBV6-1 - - CASRASSYNEQFF
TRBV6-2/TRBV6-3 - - CASSYSISHGNEQFF
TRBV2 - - CASMPTDLYEQYF
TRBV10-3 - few CAISESYRSSNQPQHF
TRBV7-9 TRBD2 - CASSLAGTRRVNEQFF
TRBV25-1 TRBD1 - CASSGDREFDEKLFF
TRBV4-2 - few CASSQVTGVLYNEQFF
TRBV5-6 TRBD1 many CASSTATGGSTYGYTF
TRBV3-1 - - CASSQVPGPISYNEQFF
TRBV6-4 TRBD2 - CASSETSGDYNEQFF
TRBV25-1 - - CASSGSQKASGEAFF
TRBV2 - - CASSTGNSNQPQHF
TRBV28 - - CASSLRDEQYF
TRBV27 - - CASSLVGVDQPQHF
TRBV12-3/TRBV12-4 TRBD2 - CASSFGGSSFYEQYF
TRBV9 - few CASSVAWPNTGELFF
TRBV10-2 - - CASTERAVLDGYTF
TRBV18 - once CASSLTSNQPQHF
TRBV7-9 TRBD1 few CASSLPDRDSKNIQYF
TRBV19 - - CASSIGGLTEAFF
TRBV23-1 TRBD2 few CASSQEFGGGSTDTQYF